These 30 T cell receptor beta chains originate from one sample sequenced in a study of shared clonotypes between healthy human individuals. This table comes from immunoSEQ multiplex PCR, and its TCRdb copy is limited to in-frame clones, with some not included. The table records roughly 650,000 clones, approximately 97% of them present only once. Material for sequencing was naive CD4+ T cells sorted from blood. The sample's subset: CD45RA+ positively selected. These TCRs come from a woman aged 25 to 39 in good health.

This chain uses TRBV29-1 with TRBJ2-1; 10 bases agree with TRBD1. Germline-derived CDR1 and CDR2 are SQVTM and ANQGSEA. CDR3 length equals 16 residues. Unmatched junction bases numbered 11, after V lost 7 bases and J lost 2 bases. CDR3 DNA: TGCAGCGGTTCCGGGACAGGGGACGGGGCCTACAATGAGCAGTTCTTC. This gives the protein CSGSGTGDGAYNEQFF.

The chain recombines TRBV6-5 with TRBJ1-2; no firm D call. Germline V gene data show CDR1 as MNHEY and CDR2 as SVGAGI. Trimming took 6 bases from V and 2 from J, leaving 13 bases between them. The CDR3 consists of 14 residues. Here the CDR3 reads CASSTHTGNYGYTF. The CDR3 DNA follows: TGTGCCAGCAGCACACATACGGGGAACTATGGCTACACCTTC.

The chain links TRBV25-1 to TRBJ2-2; 8 bases are shared with TRBD1. The J segment lost 7 bases and the V segment lost 3 bases, leaving 10 bases of the junction unmatched. This CDR3 has 16 amino acids. Germline V gene lookup returns CDR1 MGHDK and CDR2 SYGVNS. DNA for the CDR3: TGTGCCAGCAGTGACACCGGGACAGGTCTTGGCGGGGAGCTGTTTTTT. This sequence encodes CASSDTGTGLGGELFF.

The V gene is TRBV2, the J gene TRBJ2-7; D ambiguous. Germline CDR1 and CDR2: SNHLY and FYNNEI. The CDR3 sequence is 12 residues long. Trimming shortened V by 8 bases and J by 3 bases, and 11 bases separated the two germline ends. Here the CDR3 DNA reads TGTGCCAGCGGGTCGACCAGCTACGAGCAGTACTTC. This translates into CASGSTSYEQYF.

The chain uses TRBV5-4 and TRBJ2-7; 11 bases are a match to TRBD2. Trimming cost V 4 bases and J 0 bases; bases outside gene matches: 6. Germline values: CDR1 SGHNT, CDR2 YYREEE (reference sequence). The CDR3 consists of 16 residues. CDR3 protein: CASSIGLAGYSYEQYF. In DNA form, the CDR3 reads TGTGCCAGCAGCATAGGACTAGCGGGTTACTCCTACGAGCAGTACTTC.

The chain uses TRBV6-5 and TRBJ2-1; possible D gene TRBD1, 5 bases. CDR1 is MNHEY, CDR2 SVGAGI, per germline. The V gene lost 0 bases and the J gene lost 6 bases, with 15 bases spanning the gap. CDR3 length: 16 amino acids. CDR3 amino acids: CASSYSRAQWGNEQFF. Here the CDR3 DNA reads TGTGCCAGCAGTTACTCCAGGGCCCAGTGGGGCAATGAGCAGTTCTTC.

J is TRBJ2-7 and V is TRBV29-1; no clear D gene. In germline, CDR1 is SQVTM, CDR2 ANQGSEA. V was trimmed by 5 bases and J by 0 bases, leaving 8 bases between them. The CDR3 has 12 residues. CDR3 residues: CSVLRTSYEQYF. In nucleotides, the CDR3 is TGCAGCGTTCTTAGGACCTCCTACGAGCAGTACTTC.

The chain is built from TRBV6-5 and TRBJ1-1; D not certain. V dropped 0 bases and J dropped 0 bases, with 8 bases sitting between them. Germline-derived CDR1 and CDR2 are MNHEY and SVGAGI. The CDR3 is 15 residues long. Written as DNA, the CDR3 is TGTGCCAGCAGTTACTCGTACAGCATGAACACTGAAGCTTTCTTT. Translating it yields CASSYSYSMNTEAFF.

The gene calls are TRBV5-4 and TRBJ2-5; 9 bases match TRBD2. With 0 bases clipped from V and 5 bases from J, the junction kept 5 bases outside the gene matches. The CDR3 has 15 residues. Germline CDR1 SGHNT, CDR2 YYREEE (reference sequence). The CDR3, as DNA: TGTGCCAGCAGCTTGGATAGCGGGAGTGAGGAGACCCAGTACTTC. It is translated as CASSLDSGSEETQYF.

The V and J genes are TRBV9 and TRBJ2-3, with 8 bases identical to TRBD2. Per the germline V gene, CDR1 is SGDLS and CDR2 is YYNGEE. V trimming: 0 bases; J trimming: 2 bases; junction bases outside the gene matches: 2. The CDR3 sequence is 15 residues long. Here the CDR3 reads CASSVAGGDTDTQYF. The CDR3 coding sequence is TGTGCCAGCAGCGTAGCGGGGGGGGACACAGATACGCAGTATTTT.

The chain carries TRBV6-1 and TRBJ1-2; D gene unclear. Germline CDR1 is MNHNS and CDR2 is SASEGT. The CDR3 spans 13 residues. Trimming took 4 bases from V and 8 from J, leaving 14 bases between them. This CDR3 is CASSGGSPVGYTF. The CDR3 region has the DNA TGTGCCAGCAGTGGCGGGTCCCCAGTGGGCTACACCTTC.

The chain couples TRBV6-4 to TRBJ2-1; 8 bases align to TRBD2. Per germline, CDR1 MRHNA and CDR2 SNTAGT. The V segment lost 0 bases and the J segment 4 bases; nucleotides outside the gene matches: 2. The CDR3 totals 15 residues. CDR3 sequence reads: CASSDSVAGYNEQFF. The CDR3 DNA follows: TGTGCCAGCAGTGACTCGGTAGCGGGATACAATGAGCAGTTCTTC.

The chain links TRBV28 to TRBJ2-7, with 9 bases lining up with TRBD1. With V trimmed by 8 bases and J by 6 bases, 20 bases remained unmatched. CDR1 is MDHEN and CDR2 is SYDVKM in the germline V gene. CDR3 length equals 17 residues. CDR3 region: CASQDITGGAIRVEQYF. The CDR3 DNA sequence: TGTGCCAGCCAAGACATCACAGGGGGCGCGATTCGGGTCGAGCAGTACTTC.

The chain recombines TRBV2 with TRBJ2-3; D is possibly TRBD2 (6 bases). V lost 7 bases and J lost 8, with 7 bases in between. The CDR3 consists of 10 residues. Germline CDR1 SNHLY, CDR2 FYNNEI. Here the CDR3 DNA reads TGTGCCAGCAAAGCGGGTACGCAGTATTTT. This gives the protein CASKAGTQYF.

This clone was counted once. The rearrangement links TRBV2 to TRBJ1-4, with D possibly matching TRBD1 (6 bases). CDR1 is SNHLY and CDR2 is FYNNEI in the germline V gene. The CDR3 covers 15 residues. V lost 2 bases and J lost 1, with 8 bases in between. The CDR3: CASSELQGTNEKLFF. The DNA of the CDR3 is TGTGCCAGCAGTGAATTACAGGGAACTAATGAAAAACTGTTTTTT.

This rearrangement joins TRBV6-1 to TRBJ2-1, with TRBD2 matching over 8 bases. Germline V gene sequence: CDR1 MNHNS, CDR2 SASEGT. The CDR3 covers 13 residues. CDR3 in DNA: TGTGCAGCAGCGGGAGTTCCCTACAATGAGCAGTTCTTC. Encoded protein: CAAAGVPYNEQFF.

CDR3 nucleotide sequence: TGTGCCAGCAGCTCGCAACTAGCGGGAGGCTCCTACGAGCAGTACTTC. It translates to CASSSQLAGGSYEQYF. V gene TRBV11-2 combines with J gene TRBJ2-7, with 12 bases aligning to TRBD2. V dropped 4 bases and J dropped 0; count of bases not matched to a gene: 4. Germline V gene data show CDR1 as SGHAT and CDR2 as FQNNGV. CDR3 length: 16 amino acids.

The chain carries TRBV27 and TRBJ2-7, with D possibly TRBD2 on 5 matching bases. The V end was cut by 2 bases, the J end by 6 bases, with 17 bases between. Germline V gene sequence: CDR1 MNHEY, CDR2 SMNVEV (reference sequence). CDR3 length: 15 amino acids. In DNA form, the CDR3 reads TGTGCCAGCAGTTTACTTACGGACTTAGGCTCCGAGCAGTACTTC. It is translated as CASSLLTDLGSEQYF.

Concerning this clone: Other DNA sequences in the same sample also yield this CDR3. The V and J genes are TRBV7-3 and TRBJ2-1; D is unclear. Germline values: CDR1 SGHTA, CDR2 FQGTGA. This CDR3 has 15 residues. Trimming left V 1 base short and J 1 base short, with 8 bases between. The CDR3 bases are TGTGCCAGCAGCTTAAACGGTCGATCCTACAATGAGCAGTTCTTC. Encoded protein: CASSLNGRSYNEQFF.

This sequence joins TRBV28 and TRBJ2-7, with unresolved D. This CDR3 has 11 amino acids. Trimming cost V 5 bases and J 4 bases, with 6 bases left between them. The germline V gene has CDR1 MDHEN and CDR2 SYDVKM. CDR3 in amino acids: CASSAQYEQYF. CDR3 in DNA: TGTGCCAGCAGTGCCCAATACGAGCAGTACTTC.

The V and J genes are TRBV28 and TRBJ1-5; D is perhaps TRBD1 (5 bases). From germline, CDR1 is MDHEN and CDR2 SYDVKM. V was trimmed by 3 bases and J by 5 bases, leaving 17 bases between them. The CDR3 sequence is 16 residues long. The CDR3 DNA sequence: TGTGCCAGCAGTTTTGATCTGGGGGTGGGGCATCAGCCCCAGCATTTT. Translated, it gives CASSFDLGVGHQPQHF.

The rearrangement joins TRBV29-1 to TRBJ2-5; D gene uncertain. Trimming cost V 4 bases and J 5 bases, with 8 bases left between them. Germline CDR1 reads SQVTM; CDR2 reads ANQGSEA. The CDR3 runs 11 residues. CDR3 in amino acids: CSVATLETQYF. Written as DNA, the CDR3 is TGCAGCGTTGCAACTTTGGAGACCCAGTACTTC.

V usage is TRBV29-1 and J usage is TRBJ2-1, with 7 bases aligning to TRBD2. The J segment lost 5 bases and the V segment lost 2 bases, leaving 9 bases of the junction unmatched. CDR1 and CDR2 from the germline V gene are SQVTM and ANQGSEA. This CDR3 has 15 amino acids. The CDR3 DNA sequence: TGCAGCGTTGAACCCGGCACTCGGGGGGACAATGAGCAGTTCTTC. It specifies CSVEPGTRGDNEQFF.

The J gene is TRBJ1-2, the V gene TRBV28; the match to TRBD1 covers 9 bases. Looked up from germline, CDR1 is MDHEN and CDR2 is SYDVKM. CDR3 length equals 16 residues. Losses at the gene ends were 6 bases for V and 4 bases for J; bases not matched to a gene: 12. CDR3 residues: CASSEQYRTGVYGYTF. Here the CDR3 DNA reads TGTGCCAGCAGCGAACAGTATAGGACAGGGGTCTATGGCTACACCTTC.

V gene TRBV19 combines with J gene TRBJ2-1; TRBD2 might be the D (5 bases). The CDR3 has 14 residues. Trimming stripped 8 bases from V and 3 bases from J, with 14 bases between. The germline V gene encodes CDR1 LNHDA and CDR2 SQIVND (reference sequence). The CDR3 region has the DNA TGTGCCAGTGAAAGCGGTTACGACTACAATGAGCAGTTCTTC. Residues: CASESGYDYNEQFF.

The rearrangement uses TRBV2 and TRBJ1-6, with 9 bases fitting TRBD1. CDR1 is SNHLY, CDR2 FYNNEI, per germline. With V trimmed by 8 bases and J by 10 bases, 9 bases remained unmatched. The CDR3 length is 14 residues. The CDR3 sequence: CASVGGTGQSPLHF. The CDR3 DNA reads as TGTGCCAGCGTTGGAGGGACAGGGCAGTCACCCCTCCACTTT. Supplemented by reference TRBV2 and TRBJ1-6, the full variable domain reads EPEVTQTPSHQVTQMGQEVILRCVPISNHLYFYWYRQILGQKVEFLVSFYNNEISEKSEIFDDQFSVERPDGSNFTLKIRSTKLEDSAMYFCASVGGTGQSPLHFGNGTRLTVT.

This rearrangement joins TRBV28 to TRBJ1-2, with D unresolved. The V end lost 5 bases, the J end lost 4 bases, and 14 bases lay between the germline ends. The CDR3 is made up of 14 amino acids. Germline V CDR1 and CDR2: MDHEN, SYDVKM. CDR3 nucleotide sequence: TGTGCCAGCAGTCCCCTGGAGGGCTTCTATGGCTACACCTTC. Translating gives CASSPLEGFYGYTF.

This clone has only a few counts. The V call is TRBV19, the J call TRBJ2-2; D assignment may be TRBD1 or TRBD2 (5 bases each). The V end was cut by 7 bases, the J end by 15 bases, with 18 bases between. The germline V gene encodes CDR1 LNHDA and CDR2 SQIVND (reference sequence). The CDR3 loop spans 12 amino acids. The CDR3 is CASNIGDAGVFF. In DNA, the CDR3 is TGTGCCAGTAATATTGGGGACGCCGGGGTGTTTTTT.

This sequence joins TRBV10-3 and TRBJ1-1; no firm D call. V lost 6 bases to trimming and J lost 1 base, with 12 bases between them. This CDR3 is 14 amino acids long. The germline CDR1 and CDR2 sequences are ENHRY and SYGVKD. The CDR3 reads CAISSPRENTEAFF. CDR3 in DNA: TGTGCCATCAGCAGCCCACGGGAGAACACTGAAGCTTTCTTT.

This chain links TRBV30 with TRBJ2-7; no reliable D call. V was shortened by 0 bases and J by 3 bases, with 21 bases between the two germline ends. The CDR3 consists of 17 residues. CDR1 and CDR2 (germline): GTSNPN, SVGIG (reference sequence). CDR3 region: CAWSVAPLWGSLYEQYF. CDR3 DNA sequence: TGTGCCTGGAGTGTAGCTCCTTTATGGGGTTCCCTCTACGAGCAGTACTTC. The variable domain in full, completed from reference TRBV30 and TRBJ2-7, reads SQTIHQWPATLVQPVGSPLSLECTVEGTSNPNLYWYRQAAGRGLQLLFYSVGIGQISSEVPQNLSASRPQDRQFILSSKKLLLSDSGFYLCAWSVAPLWGSLYEQYFGPGTRLTVT.